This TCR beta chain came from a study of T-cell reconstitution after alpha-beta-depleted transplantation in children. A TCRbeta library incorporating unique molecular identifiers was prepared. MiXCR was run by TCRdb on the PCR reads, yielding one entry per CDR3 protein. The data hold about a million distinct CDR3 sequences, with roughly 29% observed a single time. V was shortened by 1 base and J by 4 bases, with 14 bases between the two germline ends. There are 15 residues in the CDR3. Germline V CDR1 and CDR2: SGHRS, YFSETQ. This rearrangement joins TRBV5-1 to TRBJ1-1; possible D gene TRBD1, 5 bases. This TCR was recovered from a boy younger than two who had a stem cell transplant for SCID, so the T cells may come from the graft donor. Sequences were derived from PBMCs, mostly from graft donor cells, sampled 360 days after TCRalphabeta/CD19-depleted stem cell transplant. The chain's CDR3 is CASSLSGGTTTEAFF. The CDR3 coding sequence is TGCGCCAGCAGCTTGTCCGGGGGGACGACCACTGAAGCTTTCTTT.